This passage covers 29 T cell receptor beta chains from one sample sequenced in a study of early T cells in non-severe SARS-CoV-2 infection. TCRdb reprocessed the 5' RACE reads via MiXCR and lists one record per CDR3 protein. The profile shows 50,000 or so distinct CDR3 sequences, about 13% of them singletons. The specimen sequenced was whole blood. The receptors here all came from an adult who was a healthcare worker with PCR-confirmed SARS-CoV-2 infection or an uninfected control (not recorded which).

This clonotype was observed at least ten times. This chain uses TRBV3-1 with TRBJ1-1, with 7 bases identical to TRBD1. The V and J ends lost 4 bases and 0 bases, in that order; junction bases with no gene match: 5. In germline, CDR1 is LGHDT, CDR2 YNNKEL (reference sequence). This CDR3 is 15 amino acids long. The CDR3 loop is CASSLRDRVNTEAFF. In DNA form, the CDR3 reads TGTGCCAGCAGCCTCCGGGACAGAGTGAACACTGAAGCTTTCTTT.

This clonotype was observed many times. The genes are TRBV7-2 and TRBJ1-3; 7 bases line up with TRBD1. CDR3 size: 17 residues. The V segment lost 5 bases and the J segment 2 bases; nucleotides outside the gene matches: 12. Germline V gives CDR1 SGHTA, CDR2 FQGNSA. CDR3 nucleotide sequence: TGTGCCAGCAGCCGAAGTACTGCCGACAGGGCTGGAAACACCATATATTTT. Protein product: CASSRSTADRAGNTIYF.

Turning to this clonotype: A much larger clone is a single base away; this may be a read error. The chain has TRBV6-1 and TRBJ2-7; perhaps TRBD2 as D (6 bases). The ends were cut back, 4 bases at V and 3 bases at J, with 16 bases in the middle. CDR3 length equals 15 residues. Germline assignment: CDR1 MNHNS and CDR2 SASEGT. Here the CDR3 DNA reads TGTGCCAGCAGTGCCGTCGCGGGACCAGGCTACGAGCAGTACTTC. Residues: CASSAVAGPGYEQYF.

This clonotype was seen many times. The chain carries TRBV24-1 and TRBJ2-3, with D uncertain. There are 13 residues in the CDR3. Germline lookup yields CDR1 KGHDR and CDR2 SFDVKD. Trimming took off 4 bases at V and 2 bases at J, with 6 bases between the two ends. The CDR3 here is CATSEQDTDTQYF. CDR3 nucleotide sequence: TGTGCCACCAGTGAGCAGGACACAGATACGCAGTATTTT.

This clonotype has more than one count but fewer than ten. The chain is built from TRBV10-3 and TRBJ1-6; a weak D match, TRBD1 (5 bases). This CDR3 spans 14 amino acids. Germline V gives CDR1 ENHRY, CDR2 SYGVKD. V dropped 6 bases and J dropped 3 bases, with 9 bases sitting between them. As DNA, the CDR3 is TGTGCCATCAGACCCGACAGCTATAATTCACCCCTCCACTTT. The encoded protein is CAIRPDSYNSPLHF.

CDR3: CASSVTGTGDYEQYF. DNA of the CDR3: TGTGCCAGCAGTGTCACCGGGACAGGGGACTACGAGCAGTACTTC. The chain carries TRBV28 and TRBJ2-7; TRBD1 matches 10 bases. V was clipped by 5 bases and J by 3 bases; unmatched bases: 7. The CDR3 contains 15 residues. CDR1 and CDR2 (germline): MDHEN, SYDVKM.

CDR3 sequence: CASTSLAGGSTEAFF. The CDR3 bases are TGTGCCAGCACCTCCCTGGCAGGGGGATCCACTGAAGCTTTCTTT. The chain is built from TRBV28 and TRBJ1-1, with 7 bases fitting TRBD1. Trimming removed 7 bases from V and 4 bases from J; junction bases left unmatched: 12. The CDR3 is 15 residues long. The germline CDR1 and CDR2 sequences are MDHEN and SYDVKM.

In this sample, this clonotype turned up many times. The rearrangement links TRBV7-9 to TRBJ2-1; D gene uncertain. CDR3 length: 13 amino acids. Germline V gene lookup returns CDR1 SEHNR and CDR2 FQNEAQ (reference sequence). V shed 3 bases and J shed 7 bases, with 10 bases lying between them. CDR3 region: CASSFLSGNEQFF. In nucleotides, the CDR3 is TGTGCCAGCAGCTTCCTCTCCGGGAATGAGCAGTTCTTC.

The J gene is TRBJ1-3, the V gene TRBV20-1; D possibly corresponds to TRBD1 (6 bases). Germline V CDR1 and CDR2: DFQATT, SNEGSKA (reference sequence). V was cut by 0 bases and J by 5 bases, with 11 bases left in between. The CDR3 is 14 residues long. Written as DNA, the CDR3 is TGCAGTGCTAGAGATCCCCAGGGGAGAAACACCATATATTTT. Its protein product is CSARDPQGRNTIYF.

This clonotype was seen a handful of times. Here the CDR3 DNA reads TGCAGCGTTGGACGAGGACTAGCGGACCGAGAGCAGTTCTTC. This encodes CSVGRGLADREQFF. The rearrangement uses TRBV29-1 and TRBJ2-1; TRBD2 agrees at 10 bases. Germline V gene data show CDR1 as SQVTM and CDR2 as ANQGSEA. J lost 10 bases, V lost 4 bases, and 10 bases had no gene match. This CDR3 spans 14 amino acids.

This clonotype was seen repeatedly, ten times or more. The V and J genes are TRBV11-2 and TRBJ2-1; D not resolved. V shed 5 bases and J shed 8 bases, with 13 bases lying between them. The CDR3 runs 13 residues. Germline-derived CDR1 and CDR2 are SGHAT and FQNNGV. The CDR3 DNA follows: TGTGCCAGCAGCCTCGCGGCAGTAGATGAGCAGTTCTTC. It is translated as CASSLAAVDEQFF.

This clonotype was seen many times. The rearrangement joins TRBV6-2 or TRBV6-3 to TRBJ2-7; 7 nucleotides line up with TRBD2. The V gene's germline CDR1 is MNHEY and CDR2 SVGEGT. Germline trimming cut 2 bases from V and 3 bases from J; bases unmatched to any gene: 7. The length of the CDR3 is 15 residues. The CDR3 DNA follows: TGTGCCAGCAGTTACCGGATAGCGGGTCTCTACGAGCAGTACTTC. Residues: CASSYRIAGLYEQYF.

This clonotype was counted many times. The CDR3: CSVEGREGRYNEQFF. The CDR3 bases are TGCAGCGTTGAAGGACGGGAGGGCCGATACAATGAGCAGTTCTTC. The J gene is TRBJ2-1, the V gene TRBV29-1; 8 bases fit TRBD2. V lost 1 base, J lost 4 bases, and 6 bases stayed unmatched. This CDR3 contains 15 residues. From germline, CDR1 is SQVTM and CDR2 ANQGSEA.

This clonotype was detected ten times or more. V gene TRBV11-2 combines with J gene TRBJ2-6; possible D gene TRBD1, 6 bases. In germline, CDR1 is SGHAT, CDR2 FQNNGV. This CDR3 is 18 amino acids long. V gave up 5 bases and J gave up 2 bases, with 19 bases separating them. The CDR3 sequence is CASSRDTGYGAGANVLTF. The CDR3 DNA reads TGTGCCAGCAGCCGTGATACAGGGTATGGCGCTGGGGCCAACGTCCTGACTTTC.

This clonotype was seen many times. The rearrangement links TRBV12-5 to TRBJ1-1; perhaps TRBD1 as D (6 bases). The germline V gene encodes CDR1 LGHNT and CDR2 FRNRAP. The CDR3 covers 15 residues. V lost 1 base, J lost 1 base, and 10 bases lay in between. The CDR3: CASGLGDRWNTEAFF. The CDR3 bases are TGTGCTAGTGGTTTGGGCGACAGGTGGAACACTGAAGCTTTCTTT. Together with reference TRBV12-5 and TRBJ1-1, the CDR3 gives the full variable domain: DARVTQTPRHKVTEMGQEVTMRCQPILGHNTVFWYRQTMMQGLELLAYFRNRAPLDDSGMPKDRFSAEMPDATLATLKIQPSEPRDSAVYFCASGLGDRWNTEAFFGQGTRLTVV.

This clonotype was detected ten times or more. This chain connects TRBV7-2 to TRBJ1-6; TRBD1 is a possible D gene (6 bases). Trimming left V 6 bases short and J 9 bases short, with 15 bases between. This CDR3 is 14 amino acids long. CDR1 SGHTA and CDR2 FQGNSA come from the germline V gene. CDR3 DNA sequence: TGTGCCAGCAGTCCAAACAGGGTTGGTTCACCCCTCCACTTT. It translates to CASSPNRVGSPLHF. Looking up the rest from reference TRBV7-2 and TRBJ1-6 gives the full variable domain: GAGVSQSPSNKVTEKGKDVELRCDPISGHTALYWYRQSLGQGLEFLIYFQGNSAPDKSGLPSDRFSAERTGGSVSTLTIQRTQQEDSAVYLCASSPNRVGSPLHFGNGTRLTVT.

V usage is TRBV10-1 and J usage is TRBJ1-5, with D unclear. Trimming cost V 3 bases and J 1 base, with 7 bases left between them. This CDR3 is built from 14 residues. The V gene's germline CDR1 is WNHNN and CDR2 SYGVQD (reference sequence). CDR3 DNA: TGCGCCAGCAGTGAAGGGATCAGCAATCAGCCCCAGCATTTT. Its translation: CASSEGISNQPQHF.

V gene TRBV6-5 combines with J gene TRBJ2-1; the match to TRBD2 covers 7 bases. CDR3 length equals 16 residues. Trimming removed 0 bases from V and 5 bases from J; junction bases left unmatched: 7. CDR1 and CDR2 from the germline V gene are MNHEY and SVGAGI. The CDR3 spells CASSYSGLAADNEQFF. The DNA for the CDR3 is TGTGCCAGCAGTTACTCTGGCCTAGCGGCTGACAATGAGCAGTTCTTC.

The J gene is TRBJ2-1, the V gene TRBV7-9, with D possibly TRBD2 on 5 matching bases. The CDR3 consists of 13 residues. The germline V gene has CDR1 SEHNR and CDR2 FQNEAQ (reference sequence). V was pared by 2 bases and J by 6 bases, with 8 bases between. In DNA, the CDR3 is TGTGCCAGCAGCTTAACTACTAGCAATGAGCAGTTCTTC. It yields the protein CASSLTTSNEQFF.

This sequence joins TRBV5-5 and TRBJ1-2; no clear D. Trimming shortened V by 0 bases and J by 9 bases, and 15 bases separated the two germline ends. Germline CDR1 is SGHKS and CDR2 is YYEKEE (reference sequence). The CDR3 extends over 14 amino acids. Here the CDR3 DNA reads TGTGCCAGCAGCTTGGCGGCGGGCCCTGTTAGCTACACCTTC. Protein sequence: CASSLAAGPVSYTF.

This clonotype has at least ten counts. This chain joins TRBV12-3 or TRBV12-4 and TRBJ2-7; 10 positions match TRBD1. V lost 8 bases to trimming and J lost 3 bases; unmatched junction nucleotides: 4. This CDR3 region has 13 residues. The DNA for the CDR3 is TGTGCCAGCCGGGGACAGGGGCGCTACGAGCAGTACTTC. Its translation: CASRGQGRYEQYF.

This clonotype was observed a few times. CDR3 sequence: CASRQGQGSGYTF. In nucleotides, the CDR3 is TGTGCCAGCAGGCAGGGACAGGGGTCTGGCTACACCTTC. This chain joins TRBV6-5 and TRBJ1-2; 10 bases fit TRBD1. The V gene's germline CDR1 is MNHEY and CDR2 SVGAGI. This CDR3 is 13 amino acids long. V trimming: 6 bases; J trimming: 7 bases; junction bases outside the gene matches: 5.

This clonotype was observed many times. The J gene is TRBJ1-1, the V gene TRBV2; 10 nucleotides align to TRBD1. Germline lookup yields CDR1 SNHLY and CDR2 FYNNEI. The V and J ends lost 6 bases and 4 bases, in that order; junction bases with no gene match: 8. This CDR3 region has 15 residues. DNA for the CDR3: TGTGCCAGCAGAGCCCAGACAGGGGGCATCACTGAAGCTTTCTTT. It codes for CASRAQTGGITEAFF. Looking up the rest from reference TRBV2 and TRBJ1-1 gives the full variable domain: EPEVTQTPSHQVTQMGQEVILRCVPISNHLYFYWYRQILGQKVEFLVSFYNNEISEKSEIFDDQFSVERPDGSNFTLKIRSTKLEDSAMYFCASRAQTGGITEAFFGQGTRLTVV.

In this sample, this clonotype turned up a few times. J is TRBJ2-4 and V is TRBV29-1; 7 bases fit TRBD1. The CDR3 sequence is 12 residues long. Trimming took 5 bases from V and 4 from J; bases not matched to a gene: 2. The germline V gene encodes CDR1 SQVTM and CDR2 ANQGSEA. The CDR3 region is CSVSTGKNIQYF. For the CDR3, the DNA is TGCAGCGTTTCGACAGGGAAAAACATTCAGTACTTC.

This clonotype was seen many times. The V and J genes are TRBV29-1 and TRBJ1-3, with D unresolved. The CDR3 has 14 residues. CDR1 is SQVTM and CDR2 is ANQGSEA in the germline V gene. The V end lost 1 base, the J end lost 3 bases, and 10 bases lay between the germline ends. CDR3 residues: CSVEVSGNGNTIYF. In DNA form, the CDR3 reads TGCAGCGTTGAAGTGTCGGGGAATGGAAACACCATATATTTT.

On this clonotype: A much larger clonotype is one base distant, so this may be a read error. The V and J genes are TRBV9 and TRBJ2-1; the D gene is possibly TRBD1 (6 bases). CDR1 and CDR2 from the germline V gene are SGDLS and YYNGEE. The CDR3 sequence is 12 residues long. Trimming cost V 4 bases and J 5 bases, with 7 bases left between them. CDR3 amino acids: CASSWTDNEQFF. The CDR3, as DNA: TGTGCCAGCAGCTGGACAGACAATGAGCAGTTCTTC.

This clonotype turned up a few times. The rearrangement uses TRBV7-6 and TRBJ1-1, with a weak D call TRBD1 (5 bases). Deletions cut 4 bases from V and 5 bases from J, with 8 bases between. CDR3 length: 12 residues. Germline loops: CDR1 SGHVS, CDR2 FNYEAQ. The CDR3 spells CASSSGRTEAFF. The CDR3 coding sequence is TGTGCCAGCAGCTCGGGACGAACTGAAGCTTTCTTT.

This clonotype was observed a few times. This chain links TRBV7-8 with TRBJ2-1, with a weak D call TRBD1 (5 bases). Trimming stripped 1 base from V and 0 bases from J, with 13 bases between. The CDR3 length is 17 residues. CDR1 and CDR2 (germline): SGHVS, FQNEAQ. CDR3 sequence: CASSLVTAGSSYNEQFF. The CDR3 nucleotides read TGTGCCAGCAGCTTAGTGACAGCCGGTAGCTCCTACAATGAGCAGTTCTTC.

This clonotype was recorded many times. This sequence joins TRBV5-6 and TRBJ2-2; no clear D. The ends were cut back, 4 bases at V and 8 bases at J, with 15 bases in the middle. The germline V gene has CDR1 SGHDT and CDR2 YYEEEE. This CDR3 has 14 residues. CDR3 DNA sequence: TGTGCCAGCAGCCTGGTCGTCTCGGTGGGGGAGCTGTTTTTT. It codes for CASSLVVSVGELFF.